The clone carrying this T cell receptor (beta chain) was found once. The data were obtained in a study of T cell responses to AZD1222 COVID-19 vaccine. Losses at the gene ends were 8 bases for V and 6 bases for J; bases not matched to a gene: 14. CDR1 MNHEY and CDR2 SMNVEV come from the germline V gene (reference sequence). There are 16 residues in the CDR3. Generated by immunoSEQ multiplex PCR, the TCRdb table keeps only in-frame clones and is missing some. The sample has about 180,000 clones, just under 90% seen once. This rearrangement joins TRBV27 to TRBJ1-5, with 9 bases that match TRBD1. The sequencing used peripheral blood, collected 28 days after the second dose of the MenACWY control vaccine. This TCR came from an adult who received the MenACWY meningococcal vaccine as a control. In nucleotides, the CDR3 is TGTGCCAGCGGCTATGGAGGGACAGGGAGAGTTCAGCCCCAGCATTTT. Translating gives CASGYGGTGRVQPQHF.